Sequencing of this TCR beta chain was carried out in a study of blood T cell repertoires in COVID-19. Sequencing used immunoSEQ multiplex PCR; TCRdb keeps in-frame clones, though not all of them. The table records about 400,000 clones, roughly 90% of them present only once. Germline lookup yields CDR1 SGDLS and CDR2 YYNGEE. J was trimmed by 7 bases and V by 1 base; bases with no gene match: 11. This CDR3 contains 16 residues. Researchers sorted participants into cohorts using their self-reported clinical history. The gene calls are TRBV9 and TRBJ2-7; 10 bases agree with TRBD2. Sequencing input: PBMCs or T cells enriched from blood (not recorded which). The clonotype comes from a woman aged 25-40 years who had recovered from COVID-19. CDR3 DNA: TGTGCCAGCAGCGTATTTAGGACTAGCGGCCCCCTGGAGCAGTACTTC. This sequence encodes CASSVFRTSGPLEQYF.